The entry below gives a single TCR beta chain sequence along with its context. This clonotype was found many times. It lacks a known antigen. No per-base quality is available; no much larger clone lies one base away. The data belong to a study of T-cell memory formation after mild COVID-19 (dated by TCRdb to the early 2020s). As for the study more broadly: TCR sequence clusters from the two donors were found to be largely donor specific. The cohort was made up of two young adult volunteers, one female and one male, who were previously healthy. T-cell clones expanding and contracting after mild COVID-19 in two donors were tracked by longitudinal TCRalpha and TCRbeta repertoire sequencing. Study-wide conclusions, independent of this receptor: SARS-CoV-2 specificity of the second-wave clones peaking on day 37 was not confirmed. Only a couple of mild cases were covered by the study, and larger cohorts that include severe cases with pre-infection samples were considered necessary. The detection of some responding clones in pre-infection memory suggests that pre-existing cross-reactive memory T cells joined the SARS-CoV-2 response. From day 15 to 85, contracting clones showed balanced CD4/CD8 phenotypes, whereas a second wave of clones that expanded from day 15 to 37 leaned towards CD4+. Contracting CD4+ clones were found mainly in CM and EM memory subsets, while CD8+ clones were enriched in EMRA.

Sequencing was carried out with an Illumina NovaSeq 6000. TCRalpha and TCRbeta cDNA libraries were constructed by 5'RACE with constant-segment primers, with sample barcodes and unique molecular identifiers being introduced. Trizol reagent was used to extract RNA from every sample. Library amplification was performed in two PCR steps, and a second sample barcode and Illumina TruSeq adapters were introduced in the second step. Libraries were sequenced on an Illumina NovaSeq with 2 x 150 bp paired-end reads. The authors' analysis ran thus. Demultiplexing of reads and collapsing into UMI-guided consensus sequences were performed with migec v1.2.7. Using mixcr v2.1.11, the UMI consensuses were aligned to TRA and TRB V and J templates and assembled into clonotypes. Expanded or contracted clonotypes were those called significant by both edgeR and NoisET, with noise models trained on biological replicates. For edgeR calls, a false discovery rate-adjusted p below 0.01 and a log2 fold-change threshold of 1 were applied. As an exploratory analysis of dynamics, max-normalized trajectories of the 1000 most abundant clonotypes were examined by PCA with hierarchical clustering. Each responding clone was given a CD4 or CD8 phenotype based on the CD4+ and CD8+ repertoires, which had been sequenced separately. Using fastp at Q25 and MiXCR, TCRdb reprocessed the public reads and kept productive beta chains. Each CDR3 protein appears once, grouped with its most common genes and DNA. The V and J calls follow TCRdb's processing rather than the paper's. In all, the sample holds fewer than 400,000 distinct CDR3 sequences, and 10% to 15% of those were seen once. Over 20% of the sample comes from the top ten.

PBMCs were isolated by Ficoll-Paque density gradient centrifugation. The V and J ends are trimmed by 2 bases and 5 bases, leaving 16 bases between them. The CDR1 and CDR2 encoded by the germline V gene (reference sequence) are DFQATT and SNEGSKA. From cysteine to phenylalanine, the CDR3 is 15 amino acids long. Solely the CDR3 DNA is kept, with 45 bases framed from the first base. This TCR was recovered from a man younger than 35 who had mild COVID-19 (a few samples of this study predate the infection). The sample titles of this study are shuffled in the database, so cell type and time point are left out; the donor was told from shared clones. Material for sequencing was PBMCs or a T cell subset sorted from them (not recorded which). The rearrangement joined TRBV20-1 to TRBJ1-5; TRBD1 could be the D gene, as 5 bases match. The encoded CDR3 is CSARPPGRVDQPQHF. The DNA is as follows: TGCAGTGCTAGACCTCCGGGACGGGTTGATCAGCCCCAGCATTTT.